This T cell receptor beta chain was sequenced in a study of cytomegalovirus exposure and HLA in healthy donors. The germline V gene encodes CDR1 SGHTA and CDR2 FQGTGA. The CDR3 has 14 residues. Trimming left V 7 bases short and J 5 bases short, with 17 bases between. This clone was recorded a few times. The antigen remains unidentified. Study outcomes and limitations: Reported findings show TCR beta sequences accurately forecast HLA-A and HLA-B alleles in most subjects. Later analysis showed most CMV-associated TCR beta chains appearing HLA-restricted.

PCR involved 60 Vbeta and 13 Jbeta primers. Method: immunoSEQ multiplex PCR; TCRdb's copy keeps in-frame clones and lacks some. The sample holds around 130,000 clones, 75% to 90% seen once. Each donor was nominally healthy when sampled (though unrecorded immune exposures were likely). This TCR derives from a female donor in good health and CMV-seronegative. The chain joins TRBV7-3 to TRBJ2-5; D unresolved. The specimen was PBMCs. The chain's CDR3 is CASTRPVSWETQYF. CDR3 sequence (DNA): TGTGCCAGCACCCGCCCTGTTAGCTGGGAGACCCAGTACTTC.